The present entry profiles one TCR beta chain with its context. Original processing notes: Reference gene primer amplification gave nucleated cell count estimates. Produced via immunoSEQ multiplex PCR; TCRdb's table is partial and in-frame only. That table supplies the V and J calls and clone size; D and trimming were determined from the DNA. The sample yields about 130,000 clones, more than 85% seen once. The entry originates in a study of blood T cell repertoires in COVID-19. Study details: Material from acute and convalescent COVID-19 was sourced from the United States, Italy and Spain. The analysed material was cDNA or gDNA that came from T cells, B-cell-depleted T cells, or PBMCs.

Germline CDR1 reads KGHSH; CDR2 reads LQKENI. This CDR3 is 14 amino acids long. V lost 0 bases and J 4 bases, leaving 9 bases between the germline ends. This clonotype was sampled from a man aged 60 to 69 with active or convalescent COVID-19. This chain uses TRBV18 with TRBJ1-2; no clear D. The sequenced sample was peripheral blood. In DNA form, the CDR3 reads TGTGCCAGCTCACCACCCCCCGCGGTCTATGGCTACACCTTC. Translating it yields CASSPPPAVYGYTF.